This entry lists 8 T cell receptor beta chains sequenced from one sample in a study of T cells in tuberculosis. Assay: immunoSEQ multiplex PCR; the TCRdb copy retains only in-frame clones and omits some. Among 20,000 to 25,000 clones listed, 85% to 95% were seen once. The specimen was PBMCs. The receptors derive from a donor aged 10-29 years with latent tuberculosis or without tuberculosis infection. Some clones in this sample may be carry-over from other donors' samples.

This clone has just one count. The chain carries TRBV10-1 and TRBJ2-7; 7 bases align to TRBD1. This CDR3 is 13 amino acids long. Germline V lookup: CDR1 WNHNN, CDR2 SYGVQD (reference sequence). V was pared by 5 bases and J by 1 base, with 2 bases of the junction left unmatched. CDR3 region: CASSQTGSYEQYF. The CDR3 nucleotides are TGCGCCAGCAGTCAGACAGGGTCCTACGAGCAGTACTTC.

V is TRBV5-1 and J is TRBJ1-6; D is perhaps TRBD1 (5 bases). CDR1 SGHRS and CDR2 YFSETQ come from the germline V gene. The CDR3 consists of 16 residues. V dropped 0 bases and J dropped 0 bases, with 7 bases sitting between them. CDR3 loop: CASSLAGGSYNSPLHF. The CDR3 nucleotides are TGCGCCAGCAGCTTGGCCGGGGGCTCCTATAATTCACCCCTCCACTTT.

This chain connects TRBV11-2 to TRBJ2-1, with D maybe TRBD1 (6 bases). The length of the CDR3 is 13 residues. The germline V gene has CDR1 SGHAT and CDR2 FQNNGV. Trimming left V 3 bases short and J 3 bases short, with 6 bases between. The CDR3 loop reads CASSLGHYNEQFF. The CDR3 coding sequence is TGTGCCAGCAGCTTGGGACACTACAATGAGCAGTTCTTC.

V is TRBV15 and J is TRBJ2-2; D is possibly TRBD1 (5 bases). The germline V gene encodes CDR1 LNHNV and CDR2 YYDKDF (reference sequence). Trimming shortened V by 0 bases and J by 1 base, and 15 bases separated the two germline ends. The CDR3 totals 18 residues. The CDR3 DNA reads TGTGCCACCAGCAGAGAACGGGTAGGGGTCTGGAACACCGGGGAGCTGTTTTTT. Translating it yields CATSRERVGVWNTGELFF.

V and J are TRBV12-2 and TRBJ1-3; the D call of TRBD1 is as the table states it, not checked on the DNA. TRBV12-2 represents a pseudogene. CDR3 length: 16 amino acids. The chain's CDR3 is CASRIGAFLSGNTIYF. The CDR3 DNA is TGTGCAAGTCGCATTGGGGCCTTTCTCTCTGGAAACACCATATATTTT.

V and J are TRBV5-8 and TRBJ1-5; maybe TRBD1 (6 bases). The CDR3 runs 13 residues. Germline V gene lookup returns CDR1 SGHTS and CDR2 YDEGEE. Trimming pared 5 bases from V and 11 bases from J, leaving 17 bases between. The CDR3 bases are TGTGCCAGCAGTGGACAGCTAGGGGTCGCCCAGCATTTT. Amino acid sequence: CASSGQLGVAQHF.

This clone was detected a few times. This CDR3 reads CASHRDGEQYF. For the CDR3, the DNA is TGTGCCAGCCACAGGGACGGCGAGCAGTACTTC. The rearrangement links TRBV6-5 to TRBJ2-7; D perhaps matches TRBD1 (6 bases). V was trimmed by 8 bases and J by 6 bases, leaving 11 bases between them. CDR1 and CDR2 (germline): MNHEY, SVGAGI. This CDR3 has 11 residues.

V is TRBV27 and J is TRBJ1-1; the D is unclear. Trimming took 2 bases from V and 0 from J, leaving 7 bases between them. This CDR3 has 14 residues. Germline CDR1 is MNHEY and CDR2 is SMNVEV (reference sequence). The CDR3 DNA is TGTGCCAGCAGTTTAGGGCAGATGAACACTGAAGCTTTCTTT. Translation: CASSLGQMNTEAFF.